The 17 T cell receptor beta chains below were found in one sample sequenced in a study of low-dose radiotherapy and immunotherapy resistance in tumors. Primers used for first-strand cDNA, a TRAV- and TRBV-specific set, covered both alpha and beta chains. TCRs were amplified for approximately 21 PCR cycles with a constant-region primer and V-primer adapter. TCRdb independently ran MiXCR on the reads; one entry per CDR3 protein. The repertoire holds under 15,000 distinct CDR3 sequences, 60% seen once, with roughly 8% in the top ten. These receptors were obtained from a human donor with advanced metastatic prostate, ovarian, gallbladder or colorectal cancer (not recorded which). This table probably holds off-target reads from a library built for another chain.

This chain connects TRBV28 to TRBJ1-6; D remains ambiguous. CDR3 size: 14 residues. V was pared by 3 bases and J by 9 bases, with 12 bases between. Germline-derived CDR1 and CDR2 are MDHEN and SYDVKM. The CDR3 coding sequence is TGTGCCAGCAGTTTCCGTAGGGTAACTTCACCCCTCCACTTT. Protein product: CASSFRRVTSPLHF.

The rearrangement links TRBV6-2 or TRBV6-3 to TRBJ1-1; D unresolved. The CDR3 runs 13 residues. Germline V lookup: CDR1 MNHEY, CDR2 SVGEGT. Trimming pared 6 bases from V and 0 bases from J, leaving 8 bases between. The CDR3 region is CASRPNMNTEAFF. In DNA form, the CDR3 reads TGTGCCAGCAGACCGAACATGAACACTGAAGCTTTCTTT.

In its sample, this clonotype was seen once. The chain combines TRBV12-2 with TRBJ1-6. TRBV12-2 is a documented pseudogene. This CDR3 is built from 12 residues. DNA of the CDR3: TGTGCAAGTCGCTTAGGAATTTCACCCCTCCACTTT. Encoded protein: CASRLGISPLHF.

The gene calls are TRBV27 and TRBJ2-2, with 12 bases that match TRBD1. With 5 bases clipped from V and 7 bases from J, the junction kept 8 bases outside the gene matches. The length of the CDR3 is 16 residues. Germline CDR1 and CDR2: MNHEY and SMNVEV (reference sequence). The CDR3 DNA reads TGTGCCAGCAGTCCGGGGACAGGGGGCGTGGACGGGGAGCTGTTTTTT. Translated: CASSPGTGGVDGELFF.

CDR3 sequence reads: CASSPGTSAYLHGETQYF. The CDR3 nucleotides read TGCGCCAGCAGCCCAGGGACTAGCGCCTACCTTCACGGAGAGACCCAGTACTTC. The V gene is TRBV4-3, the J gene TRBJ2-5; 10 bases are shared with TRBD2. Per germline, CDR1 LGHNA and CDR2 YSLEER. Trimming removed 4 bases from V and 4 bases from J; junction bases left unmatched: 15. The CDR3 runs 18 residues.

CDR3 amino acids: CSVEGRAGTDTQYF. DNA for the CDR3: TGCAGCGTTGAGGGGAGGGCGGGCACAGATACGCAGTATTTT. The chain combines TRBV29-1 with TRBJ2-3; the match to TRBD2 covers 7 bases. The CDR3 extends over 14 amino acids. CDR1 is SQVTM, CDR2 ANQGSEA, per germline. The ends lost 3 bases at V and 1 base at J; junction bases unmatched: 4.

This chain uses TRBV29-1 with TRBJ2-6, with TRBD1 matching over 8 bases. CDR1 and CDR2 from the germline V gene are SQVTM and ANQGSEA. This CDR3 is built from 17 residues. V was pared by 2 bases and J by 0 bases, with 6 bases of the junction left unmatched. DNA for the CDR3: TGCAGCGTTGAATGGGGACAGGAGTTCTCTGGGGCCAACGTCCTGACTTTC. This sequence encodes CSVEWGQEFSGANVLTF.

The gene calls are TRBV2 and TRBJ1-6, with D perhaps matching TRBD1 (6 bases). Per germline, CDR1 SNHLY and CDR2 FYNNEI. Between the trimmed V and J ends, which lost 3 bases and 10 bases, there was a span of 16 bases. The CDR3 consists of 15 residues. The CDR3 loop is CASSESPGEGSPLHF. CDR3 sequence (DNA): TGTGCCAGCAGTGAGAGCCCAGGGGAGGGGTCACCCCTCCACTTT.

The chain recombines TRBV18 with TRBJ1-1; the match to TRBD1 covers 8 bases. The germline V gene encodes CDR1 KGHSH and CDR2 LQKENI. J lost 4 bases, V lost 5 bases, and 9 bases had no gene match. CDR3 length: 15 amino acids. The DNA for the CDR3 is TGTGCCAGCTCAAACAATGGACAGGGATCCACTGAAGCTTTCTTT. It encodes CASSNNGQGSTEAFF.

The chain combines TRBV5-1 with TRBJ2-1; TRBD2 matches at 11 bases. The germline CDR1 and CDR2 sequences are SGHRS and YFSETQ. The trim removed 4 bases at V and 8 bases at J, leaving 11 bases unmatched. This CDR3 is 16 amino acids long. The CDR3 sequence is CASSEEPSGGFDEQFF. CDR3 bases: TGCGCCAGCAGCGAAGAACCTAGCGGGGGGTTTGATGAGCAGTTCTTC.

The gene calls are TRBV12-3 or TRBV12-4 and TRBJ2-1, with no clear D. This CDR3 region has 15 residues. V dropped 1 base and J dropped 13 bases, with 20 bases sitting between them. The DNA for the CDR3 is TGTGCCAGCAGTTTAGTCGGTTCACAACTTCAAAGCCAGTTCTTC. Its translation is CASSLVGSQLQSQFF.

The J gene is TRBJ2-2, the V gene TRBV7-3; D is perhaps TRBD2 (6 bases). CDR3 length: 16 residues. Per the germline V gene, CDR1 is SGHTA and CDR2 is FQGTGA. V lost 1 base and J lost 5, with 14 bases in between. CDR3 coding DNA: TGTGCCAGCAGCTTAAAGGGGACTTTCCCTACCGGGGAGCTGTTTTTT. This sequence encodes CASSLKGTFPTGELFF.

In this sample, this clonotype turned up a few times. The chain has TRBV27 and TRBJ2-7; 7 bases match TRBD1. Germline V gene lookup returns CDR1 MNHEY and CDR2 SMNVEV (reference sequence). J was trimmed by 2 bases and V by 6 bases; bases with no gene match: 4. CDR3 length: 13 amino acids. This chain's CDR3 is CASSPGQPYEQYF. CDR3 DNA sequence: TGTGCCAGCAGCCCGGGACAGCCCTACGAGCAGTACTTC.

The chain joins TRBV19 to TRBJ2-2; TRBD1 aligns across 9 bases. The V gene end was trimmed by 1 base and the J gene end by 6 bases; junction bases not matched to a gene: 9. CDR1 and CDR2 from the germline V gene are LNHDA and SQIVND (reference sequence). This CDR3 contains 17 residues. The DNA of the CDR3 is TGTGCCAGTAGTATAGGACCTGGACAGGGGAGGCCCGGGGAGCTGTTTTTT. Amino acid sequence: CASSIGPGQGRPGELFF.

This clonotype was picked up a small number of times. The CDR3 region has the DNA TGCGCCAGCAGCCAAGATTCAGGGAACAATGAGCAGTTCTTC. Translation gives CASSQDSGNNEQFF. V and J are TRBV4-3 and TRBJ2-1; D might be TRBD1 (5 bases). V gave up 0 bases and J gave up 5 bases, with 8 bases separating them. Per the germline V gene, CDR1 is LGHNA and CDR2 is YSLEER. The CDR3 length is 14 residues.

The chain has TRBV7-2 and TRBJ1-3; the D is unclear. Trimming took 4 bases from V and 0 from J, leaving 13 bases between them. CDR1 is SGHTA and CDR2 is FQGNSA in the germline V gene. The CDR3 covers 16 residues. In nucleotides, the CDR3 is TGTGCCAGCAGCTCAGCCGTGAGGAGCTCTGGAAACACCATATATTTT. As protein: CASSSAVRSSGNTIYF.

This clonotype was seen only a few times. The CDR3 sequence: CASSLALGSEGTQYF. The CDR3 bases are TGTGCCAGCAGCTTAGCGCTCGGGAGTGAGGGGACCCAGTACTTC. The rearrangement uses TRBV7-2 and TRBJ2-5, with TRBD2 as a possible D gene (6 bases). Germline CDR1 reads SGHTA; CDR2 reads FQGNSA. The CDR3 length is 15 residues. V was clipped by 0 bases and J by 7 bases, with 15 bases between them. Drawing the rest from reference TRBV7-2 and TRBJ2-5, the complete variable domain is GAGVSQSPSNKVTEKGKDVELRCDPISGHTALYWYRQSLGQGLEFLIYFQGNSAPDKSGLPSDRFSAERTGGSVSTLTIQRTQQEDSAVYLCASSLALGSEGTQYFGPGTRLLVL.